This TCR beta chain was profiled in a study of cytomegalovirus exposure and HLA in healthy donors. This PCR relied on a set of 60 Vbeta primers and 13 Jbeta primers. Profiled with immunoSEQ multiplex PCR; TCRdb holds only in-frame clones, not every one. In all, the sample yields 190,000 or so clones. The CDR3 consists of 17 residues. V trimming: 1 base; J trimming: 7 bases; junction bases outside the gene matches: 6. Notes on this clone: Antigen unknown.

Study results and limitations: Sequencing artifact likely explains a cluster of highly shared sequence variants.

This clonotype originated in a boy aged 10-17 years in good health and CMV-seronegative. The chain recombines TRBV23-1 with TRBJ1-6; TRBD1 matches 11 bases. TRBV23-1 is labeled an ORF, and its function is uncertain. The sequenced material came from PBMCs. For the CDR3, the DNA is TGCGCCAGCAGTCAATGGGGGACAGGGGGAAGGAATTCACCCCTCCACTTT. Translated, it gives CASSQWGTGGRNSPLHF.